Below, one T cell receptor beta chain is given with its context. What it binds is not known. After removal of 4 bases from V and 4 bases from J, the junction contained 5 bases not matched to a gene. The CDR3 has 15 residues. Germline V gives CDR1 SGHTA, CDR2 FQGNSA. This sample stems from a study of T-cell memory formation after mild COVID-19. Study observations and caveats: Specificity for SARS-CoV-2 was not confirmed among the second-wave clones peaking on day 37.

TCRdb used MiXCR to reprocess the 5' RACE reads, holding one entry per CDR3 protein. The repertoire consists of around 140,000 distinct CDR3 sequences, with 15% to 20% occurring once and the leading ten covering about 2.1%. This rearrangement joins TRBV7-2 to TRBJ1-2, with 11 bases aligning to TRBD1. The clonotype comes from an adult woman who had mild COVID-19 (a few samples of this study predate the infection). Cell type and time point are not known. Sequencing was carried out using PBMCs or a T cell subset sorted from them (not recorded which). The CDR3 is CASSWTGGGGYGYTF. CDR3 coding DNA: TGTGCCAGCAGCTGGACAGGGGGCGGTGGCTATGGCTACACCTTC.